The 18 T cell receptor beta chains below all came from one sample that was sequenced in a study of lymphopenia after photon versus proton radiotherapy. Sequencing was performed with immunoSEQ multiplex PCR; in TCRdb, only in-frame clones are kept and a portion is missing. This table holds about 39,000 clones, around 90% found once. Sample: peripheral blood, taken from a patient treated with photon-based radiotherapy. The receptors derive from a man in his 60s with cholangiocarcinoma.

The chain combines TRBV7-3 with TRBJ2-1; the match to TRBD1 covers 7 bases. Trimming took 5 bases from V and 2 from J; bases not matched to a gene: 6. The CDR3 has 15 residues. In germline, CDR1 is SGHTA, CDR2 FQGTGA. The CDR3 DNA reads TGTGCCAGCAGCGTAAACAGGGGCCCCTACAATGAGCAGTTCTTC. Residues: CASSVNRGPYNEQFF.

This clone was seen only once. The chain employs TRBV11-3 and TRBJ2-2; D ambiguous. The CDR3 spans 15 residues. Germline CDR1 is SGHNT and CDR2 is YENEEA. Trimming pared 3 bases from V and 4 bases from J, leaving 12 bases between. The CDR3 DNA reads as TGTGCCAGCAGCTTGGTCGGTCCCTCCACCGGGGAGCTGTTTTTT. Translation gives CASSLVGPSTGELFF.

This clone was counted once. This sequence joins TRBV25-1 and TRBJ1-2; tentatively, D is TRBD1 (5 bases). This CDR3 has 13 amino acids. The germline V and J ends were trimmed by 10 bases and 0 bases, with 12 bases remaining between them. Germline CDR1 MGHDK, CDR2 SYGVNS. The CDR3 nucleotides are TGTGCCACCGGCGGGGCTACTAACTATGGCTACACCTTC. Translation gives CATGGATNYGYTF.

This rearrangement joins TRBV27 to TRBJ2-3; tentatively, D is TRBD1 or TRBD2 (5 bases each). CDR3 length: 14 amino acids. Trimming took 6 bases from V and 4 from J, leaving 14 bases between them. In germline, CDR1 is MNHEY, CDR2 SMNVEV (reference sequence). CDR3: CASSWGPLPDTQYF. In nucleotides, the CDR3 is TGTGCCAGCAGCTGGGGACCGCTTCCAGATACGCAGTATTTT.

This clone was seen only once. The CDR3 reads CASSPLTGTIYEQYF. DNA for the CDR3: TGTGCCAGCTCACCGCTGACAGGGACCATCTACGAGCAGTACTTC. The rearrangement joins TRBV18 to TRBJ2-7, with 7 bases that match TRBD1. Trimming took 3 bases from V and 3 from J; bases not matched to a gene: 8. The germline V gene has CDR1 KGHSH and CDR2 LQKENI. The CDR3 is 15 residues long.

The chain carries TRBV5-1 and TRBJ1-1; D remains ambiguous. The CDR3 runs 16 residues. Trimming cost V 0 bases and J 0 bases, with 12 bases left between them. Germline lookup yields CDR1 SGHRS and CDR2 YFSETQ. CDR3 sequence: CASSLEPGNLNTEAFF. The CDR3 DNA follows: TGCGCCAGCAGCTTGGAGCCCGGGAACTTGAACACTGAAGCTTTCTTT. The variable domain in full, with the rest retrieved from reference TRBV5-1 and TRBJ1-1, is KAGVTQTPRYLIKTRGQQVTLSCSPISGHRSVSWYQQTPGQGLQFLFEYFSETQRNKGNFPGRFSGRQFSNSRSEMNVSTLELGDSALYLCASSLEPGNLNTEAFFGQGTRLTVV.

The chain joins TRBV28 to TRBJ2-1, with D possibly matching TRBD2 (6 bases). Germline CDR1 is MDHEN and CDR2 is SYDVKM. The CDR3 contains 17 residues. Trimming cost V 5 bases and J 3 bases, with 20 bases left between them. CDR3 DNA: TGTGCCAGCAGTCCACACTGGACTACCAGGCTCTACAATGAGCAGTTCTTC. The encoded protein is CASSPHWTTRLYNEQFF.

V and J are TRBV6-1 and TRBJ1-3, with D unresolved. V was cut by 1 base and J by 2 bases, with 15 bases left in between. The CDR3 sequence is 17 residues long. The V gene's germline CDR1 is MNHNS and CDR2 SASEGT. CDR3 in amino acids: CASSEDLWDGAGNTIYF. DNA for the CDR3: TGTGCCAGCAGTGAAGATTTGTGGGATGGGGCTGGAAACACCATATATTTT.

CDR3 sequence reads: CASSWTGGSYEQYF. As DNA, the CDR3 is TGTGCCAGCAGTTGGACAGGTGGCTCCTACGAGCAGTACTTC. The V gene is TRBV6-5, the J gene TRBJ2-5, with 7 positions matching TRBD1. The J call may be in error: the DNA end matches TRBJ2-7 better. Germline V gene sequence: CDR1 MNHEY, CDR2 SVGAGI. This CDR3 region has 14 residues.

Here the CDR3 reads CASSLVGVAGVKDTQYF. CDR3 sequence (DNA): TGTGCCAGCAGCTTAGTAGGGGTAGCGGGGGTGAAGGATACGCAGTATTTT. The rearrangement uses TRBV7-3 and TRBJ2-3; TRBD2 matches at 9 bases. V lost 2 bases, J lost 6 bases, and 12 bases stayed unmatched. This CDR3 has 17 amino acids. Germline loops: CDR1 SGHTA, CDR2 FQGTGA.

The chain employs TRBV28 and TRBJ2-7; the match to TRBD1 covers 7 bases. The CDR3 extends over 12 amino acids. In germline, CDR1 is MDHEN, CDR2 SYDVKM. Unmatched junction bases numbered 5, after V lost 8 bases and J lost 4 bases. For the CDR3, the DNA is TGTGCCAGCGGCCCACAGGGGTACGAGCAGTACTTC. Translating gives CASGPQGYEQYF.

This clone was detected once. V gene TRBV9 combines with J gene TRBJ2-1; possibly TRBD1 or TRBD2 for D (5 bases each). The CDR3 consists of 11 residues. CDR1 and CDR2 from the germline V gene are SGDLS and YYNGEE. Trimming removed 0 bases from V and 11 bases from J, with 6 bases in between. The CDR3 sequence is CASSVAGQQFF. The DNA for the CDR3 is TGTGCCAGCAGCGTAGCGGGACAGCAGTTCTTC.

The CDR3 loop reads CASSAGLASYEQYF. CDR3 sequence (DNA): TGTGCCAGCAGCGCGGGACTAGCAAGCTACGAGCAGTACTTC. The chain is built from TRBV9 and TRBJ2-7; TRBD2 agrees at 9 bases. The CDR3 is 14 amino acids. V gave up 3 bases and J gave up 3 bases; unmatched junction bases: 4. The germline V gene has CDR1 SGDLS and CDR2 YYNGEE. Variable domain in full (rest from reference TRBV9 and TRBJ2-7): DSGVTQTPKHLITATGQRVTLRCSPRSGDLSVYWYQQSLDQGLQFLIQYYNGEERAKGNILERFSAQQFPDLHSELNLSSLELGDSALYFCASSAGLASYEQYFGPGTRLTVT.

In nucleotides, the CDR3 is TGTGCCAGCAGCGTGTTAGCGGGAGCTGGCGACAATGAGCAGTTCTTC. This gives the protein CASSVLAGAGDNEQFF. The chain links TRBV9 to TRBJ2-1, with TRBD2 matching 9 bases. This CDR3 spans 16 amino acids. V lost 2 bases and J lost 5; bases outside the gene matches: 8. Germline V lookup: CDR1 SGDLS, CDR2 YYNGEE.

The chain carries TRBV5-1 and TRBJ2-1; the match to TRBD1 covers 12 bases. CDR1 is SGHRS, CDR2 YFSETQ, per germline. The V and J ends lost 3 bases and 8 bases, in that order; junction bases with no gene match: 6. The CDR3 extends over 15 amino acids. Here the CDR3 DNA reads TGCGCCAGCAGCTCCACCGGGACAGGGGGCCATGAGCAGTTCTTC. This codes for CASSSTGTGGHEQFF. Full variable domain (rest looked up from reference TRBV5-1 and TRBJ2-1): KAGVTQTPRYLIKTRGQQVTLSCSPISGHRSVSWYQQTPGQGLQFLFEYFSETQRNKGNFPGRFSGRQFSNSRSEMNVSTLELGDSALYLCASSSTGTGGHEQFFGPGTRLTVL.

The rearrangement joins TRBV28 to TRBJ1-2; D is unclear. Trimming stripped 1 base from V and 3 bases from J, with 15 bases between. CDR1 and CDR2 (germline): MDHEN, SYDVKM. The CDR3 is 16 residues long. DNA of the CDR3: TGTGCCAGCAGTTTATCCTTTTTAACTGACGACTATGGCTACACCTTC. As protein: CASSLSFLTDDYGYTF.

This clone was counted once. The rearrangement uses TRBV7-2 and TRBJ1-5; D call uncertain. The CDR3 covers 15 residues. Trimming cost V 1 base and J 0 bases, with 7 bases left between them. The germline gives CDR1 SGHTA, CDR2 FQGNSA. In DNA form, the CDR3 reads TGTGCCAGCAGCTTAGAGGGTTATAGCAATCAGCCCCAGCATTTT. Its translation is CASSLEGYSNQPQHF.

The V gene is TRBV6-1, the J gene TRBJ1-6; tentatively, D is TRBD1 (6 bases). CDR1 is MNHNS, CDR2 SASEGT, per germline. The CDR3 contains 13 residues. The V end was cut by 2 bases, the J end by 10 bases, with 9 bases between. This CDR3 reads CASSEIGGSPLHF. DNA for the CDR3: TGTGCCAGCAGTGAAATTGGGGGCTCACCCCTCCACTTT.